These 6 T cell receptor beta chains came from one sample sequenced in a study of cytomegalovirus exposure and HLA in healthy donors. 60 Vbeta and 13 Jbeta primers were used in PCR. Assay used: immunoSEQ multiplex PCR; TCRdb lists only in-frame clones, some missing. The sample contains over 55,000 clones, approximately 87% of which appear only once. Material for sequencing was PBMCs. These receptors all stem from a man younger than 35 in good health and CMV-seronegative.

The chain couples TRBV18 to TRBJ2-3, with 11 bases lining up with TRBD2. V shed 4 bases, J shed 1 base, and the junction held 1 base outside the gene matches. CDR3 length: 15 amino acids. Germline lookup yields CDR1 KGHSH and CDR2 LQKENI. Here the CDR3 reads CASSLTSGGTDTQYF. CDR3 coding DNA: TGTGCCAGCTCACTGACTAGCGGGGGCACAGATACGCAGTATTTT.

The rearrangement links TRBV2 to TRBJ2-1, with a weak D call TRBD2 (5 bases). Trimming pared 2 bases from V and 7 bases from J, leaving 9 bases between. The CDR3 length is 13 residues. Looked up from germline, CDR1 is SNHLY and CDR2 is FYNNEI. The DNA for the CDR3 is TGTGCCAGCAGTGAACTGGGAGAGAATGAGCAGTTCTTC. Translated, it gives CASSELGENEQFF. The full variable domain, its missing parts supplied by reference TRBV2 and TRBJ2-1, is EPEVTQTPSHQVTQMGQEVILRCVPISNHLYFYWYRQILGQKVEFLVSFYNNEISEKSEIFDDQFSVERPDGSNFTLKIRSTKLEDSAMYFCASSELGENEQFFGPGTRLTVL.

The rearrangement links TRBV2 to TRBJ1-1, with 7 bases fitting TRBD1. V shed 2 bases, J shed 10 bases, and the junction held 1 base outside the gene matches. The CDR3 is 11 amino acids. Germline assignment: CDR1 SNHLY and CDR2 FYNNEI. CDR3 residues: CASSEYRGAFF. The CDR3 DNA sequence: TGTGCCAGCAGTGAATACAGGGGAGCTTTCTTT.

This chain uses TRBV6-6 with TRBJ1-2; D unresolved. With 6 bases removed from V and 4 bases from J, the gap between germline ends came to 9 bases. The CDR3 runs 12 residues. The germline V gene has CDR1 MNHNY and CDR2 SVGAGI (reference sequence). The DNA of the CDR3 is TGTGCCAGCAGGGAGTTTGCCTATGGCTACACCTTC. Translated: CASREFAYGYTF.

The gene calls are TRBV10-2 and TRBJ2-1, with TRBD2 as a possible D gene (5 bases). Trimming stripped 6 bases from V and 6 bases from J, with 12 bases between. This CDR3 region has 13 residues. From germline, CDR1 is WSHSY and CDR2 SAAADI. This chain's CDR3 is CASRTLDVNEQFF. The CDR3 nucleotides are TGCGCCAGCAGAACACTAGACGTCAATGAGCAGTTCTTC.

The rearrangement joins TRBV2 to TRBJ1-6; TRBD1 aligns across 8 bases. Germline loops: CDR1 SNHLY, CDR2 FYNNEI. V lost 4 bases to trimming and J lost 11 bases; unmatched junction nucleotides: 7. The length of the CDR3 is 14 residues. In DNA, the CDR3 is TGTGCCAGCAGTGGTACAGGGGGACAGCCACCCCTCCACTTT. Residues: CASSGTGGQPPLHF.